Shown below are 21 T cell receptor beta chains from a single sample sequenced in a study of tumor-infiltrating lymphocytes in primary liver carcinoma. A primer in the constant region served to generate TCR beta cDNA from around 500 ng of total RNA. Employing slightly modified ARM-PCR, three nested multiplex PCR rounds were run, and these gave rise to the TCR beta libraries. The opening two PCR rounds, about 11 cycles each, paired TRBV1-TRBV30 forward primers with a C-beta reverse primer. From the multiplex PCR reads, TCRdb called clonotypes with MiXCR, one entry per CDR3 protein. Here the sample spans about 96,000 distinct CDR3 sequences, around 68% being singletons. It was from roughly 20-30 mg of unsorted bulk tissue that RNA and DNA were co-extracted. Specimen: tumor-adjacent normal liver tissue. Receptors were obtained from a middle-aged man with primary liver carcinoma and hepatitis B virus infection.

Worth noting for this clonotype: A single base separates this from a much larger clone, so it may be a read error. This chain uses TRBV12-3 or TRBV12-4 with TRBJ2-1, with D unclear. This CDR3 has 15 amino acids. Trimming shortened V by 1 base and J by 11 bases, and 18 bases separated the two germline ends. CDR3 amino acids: CASSLGSKNPPQQFF. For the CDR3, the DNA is TGTGCCAGCAGTTTAGGATCTAAAAACCCCCCCCAGCAGTTCTTC.

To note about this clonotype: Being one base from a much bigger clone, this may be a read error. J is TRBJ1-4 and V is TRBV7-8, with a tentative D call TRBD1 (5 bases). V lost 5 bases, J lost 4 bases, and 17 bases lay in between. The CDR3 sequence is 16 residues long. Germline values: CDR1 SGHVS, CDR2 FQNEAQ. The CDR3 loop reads CASSLRGGTDNEKLFF. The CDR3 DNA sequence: TGTGCCAGCAGCCTCAGAGGCGGGACTGATAATGAAAAACTGTTTTTT.

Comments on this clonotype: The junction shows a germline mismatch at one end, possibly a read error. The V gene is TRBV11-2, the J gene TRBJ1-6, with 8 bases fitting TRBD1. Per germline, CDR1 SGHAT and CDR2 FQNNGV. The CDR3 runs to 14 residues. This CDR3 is CASSSGQGHSPIHF. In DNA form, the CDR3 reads TGCGCCAGCAGCTCTGGACAGGGACATTCACCCATCCACTTT.

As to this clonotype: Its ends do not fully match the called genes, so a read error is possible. CDR3 sequence (DNA): TGTGCCAGCGGCTTAGGTCTTTTCACAGGGGTCGCCACGGATACACAGTATTTT. It encodes CASGLGLFTGVATDTQYF. The gene calls are TRBV11-2 and TRBJ2-3; the match to TRBD1 covers 7 bases. CDR3 size: 18 residues. Germline CDR1 SGHAT, CDR2 FQNNGV.

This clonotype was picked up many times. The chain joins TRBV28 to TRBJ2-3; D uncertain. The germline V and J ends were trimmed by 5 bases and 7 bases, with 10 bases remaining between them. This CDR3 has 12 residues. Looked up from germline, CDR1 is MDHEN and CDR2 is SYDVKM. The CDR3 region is CASSPLLHTQYF. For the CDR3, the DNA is TGTGCCAGCAGTCCCCTTTTGCATACGCAGTATTTT.

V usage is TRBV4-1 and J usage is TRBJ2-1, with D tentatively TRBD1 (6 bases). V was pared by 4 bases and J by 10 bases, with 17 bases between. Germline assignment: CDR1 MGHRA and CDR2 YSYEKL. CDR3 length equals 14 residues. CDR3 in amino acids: CASSPGPWTEEQFF. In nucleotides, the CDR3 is TGCGCCAGCAGCCCTGGCCCATGGACAGAGGAGCAGTTCTTC.

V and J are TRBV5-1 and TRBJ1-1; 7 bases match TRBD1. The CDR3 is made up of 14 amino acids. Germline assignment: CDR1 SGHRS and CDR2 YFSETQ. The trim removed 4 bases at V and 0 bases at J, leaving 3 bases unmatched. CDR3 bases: TGCGCCAGCAGCCCGGGACAGATGAACACTGAAGCTTTCTTT. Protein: CASSPGQMNTEAFF.

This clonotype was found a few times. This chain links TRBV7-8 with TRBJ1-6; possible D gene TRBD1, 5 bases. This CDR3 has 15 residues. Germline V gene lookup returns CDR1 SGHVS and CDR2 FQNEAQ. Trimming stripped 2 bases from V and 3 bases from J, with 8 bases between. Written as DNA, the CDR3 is TGTGCCAGCAGCTTACAGGGTGACTATAATTCACCCCTCCACTTT. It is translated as CASSLQGDYNSPLHF.

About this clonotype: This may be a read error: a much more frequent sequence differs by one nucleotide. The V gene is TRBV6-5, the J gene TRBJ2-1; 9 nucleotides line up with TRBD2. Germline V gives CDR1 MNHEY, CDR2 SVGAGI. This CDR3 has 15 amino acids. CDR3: CASRIGTSSYNGQFF. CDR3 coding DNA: TGTGCCAGCAGAATCGGGACTAGCAGTTACAATGGGCAGTTCTTC.

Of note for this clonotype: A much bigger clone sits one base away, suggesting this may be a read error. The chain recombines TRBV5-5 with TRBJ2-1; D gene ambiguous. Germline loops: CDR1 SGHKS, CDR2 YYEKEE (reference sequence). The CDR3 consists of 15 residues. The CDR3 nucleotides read TGTGTCAGCAGCTTGGCTGACGGTCCCCTTTATGAGCAGTTCTTC. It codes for CVSSLADGPLYEQFF.

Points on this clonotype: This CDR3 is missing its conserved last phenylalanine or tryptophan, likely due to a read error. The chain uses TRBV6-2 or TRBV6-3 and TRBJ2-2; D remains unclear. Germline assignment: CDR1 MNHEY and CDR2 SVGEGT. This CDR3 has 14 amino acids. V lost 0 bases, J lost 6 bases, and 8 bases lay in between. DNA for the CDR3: TGTGCCAGCAGTTACTCGGGGTCCCCCGGGGAGCTGTTTATT. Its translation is CASSYSGSPGELFI.

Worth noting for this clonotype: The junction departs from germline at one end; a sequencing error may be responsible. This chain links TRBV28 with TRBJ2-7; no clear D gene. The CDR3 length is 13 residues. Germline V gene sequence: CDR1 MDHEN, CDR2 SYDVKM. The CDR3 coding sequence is TGTGCCAGCAGTGGCCAAAACCGCTACGAGCAGAACTTC. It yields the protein CASSGQNRYEQNF.

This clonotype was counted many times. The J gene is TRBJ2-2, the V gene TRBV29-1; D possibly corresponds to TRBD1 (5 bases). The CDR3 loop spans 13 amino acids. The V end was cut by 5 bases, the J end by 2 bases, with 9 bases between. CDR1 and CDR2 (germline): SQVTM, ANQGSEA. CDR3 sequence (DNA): TGCAGCGTTTCGACAGAAAACACCGGGGAGCTGTTTTTT. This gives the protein CSVSTENTGELFF.

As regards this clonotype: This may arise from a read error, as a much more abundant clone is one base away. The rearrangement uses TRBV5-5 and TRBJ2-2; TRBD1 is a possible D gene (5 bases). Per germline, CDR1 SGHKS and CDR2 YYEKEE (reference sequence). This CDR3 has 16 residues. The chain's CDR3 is CASSSQSTENIGELFF. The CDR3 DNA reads TGTGCCAGCAGCTCGCAGTCGACAGAGAACATCGGGGAGCTGTTTTTT.

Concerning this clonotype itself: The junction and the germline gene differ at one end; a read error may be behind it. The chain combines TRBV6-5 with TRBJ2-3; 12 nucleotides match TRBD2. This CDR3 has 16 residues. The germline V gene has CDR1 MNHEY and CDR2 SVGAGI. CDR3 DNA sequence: TGTGCCAGCAGAATCTCTAGCGGGAGGGCTGTGGATATGCAGTATTTT. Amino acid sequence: CASRISSGRAVDMQYF.

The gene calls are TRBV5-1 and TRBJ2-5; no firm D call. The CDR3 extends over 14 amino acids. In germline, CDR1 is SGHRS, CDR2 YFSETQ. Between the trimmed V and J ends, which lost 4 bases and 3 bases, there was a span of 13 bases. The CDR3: CASSRTLSEETQYF. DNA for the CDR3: TGCGCCAGCAGCCGGACCTTATCGGAAGAGACCCAGTACTTC.

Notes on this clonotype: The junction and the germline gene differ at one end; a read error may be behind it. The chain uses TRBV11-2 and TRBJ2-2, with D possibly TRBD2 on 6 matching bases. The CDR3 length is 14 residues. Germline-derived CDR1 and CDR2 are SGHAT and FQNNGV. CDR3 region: CASSPTSNTGELFF. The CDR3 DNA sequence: TGTGCCAGCAGCCCGACTAGTAACACTGGGGAGCTGTTTTTT.

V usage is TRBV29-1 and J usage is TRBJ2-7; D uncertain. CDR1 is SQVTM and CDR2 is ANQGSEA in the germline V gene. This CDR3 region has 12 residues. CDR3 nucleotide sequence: TGCAGAGCTGAAGAGGATACCTACGAGCAGTACTTC. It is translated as CRAEEDTYEQYF.

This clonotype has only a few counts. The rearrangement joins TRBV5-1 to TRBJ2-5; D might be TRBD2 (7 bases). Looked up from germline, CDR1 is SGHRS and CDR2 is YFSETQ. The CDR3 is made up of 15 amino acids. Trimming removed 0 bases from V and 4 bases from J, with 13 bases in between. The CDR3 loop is CASSLGGGVSETQYF. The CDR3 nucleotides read TGCGCCAGCAGCTTGGGAGGGGGGGTGTCAGAGACCCAGTACTTC.

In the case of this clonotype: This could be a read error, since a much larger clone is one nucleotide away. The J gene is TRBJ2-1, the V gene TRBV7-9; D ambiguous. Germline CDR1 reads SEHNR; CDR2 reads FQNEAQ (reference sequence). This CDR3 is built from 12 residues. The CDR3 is CAGSFFLDEQFF. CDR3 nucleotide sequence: TGTGCCGGCAGCTTCTTCCTTGATGAGCAGTTCTTC. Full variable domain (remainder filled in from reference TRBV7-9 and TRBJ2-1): DTGVSQNPRHKITKRGQNVTFRCDPISEHNRLYWYRQTLGQGPEFLTYFQNEAQLEKSRLLSDRFSAERPKGSFSTLEIQRTEQGDSAMYLCAGSFFLDEQFFGPGTRLTVL.

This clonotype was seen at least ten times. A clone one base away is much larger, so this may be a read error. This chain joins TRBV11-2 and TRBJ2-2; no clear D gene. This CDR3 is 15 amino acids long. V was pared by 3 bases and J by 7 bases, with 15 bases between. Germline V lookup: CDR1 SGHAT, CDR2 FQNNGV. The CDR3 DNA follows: TGTGCCAGCAGCTTTACGTACGGAAAGGGCGGGGAGCTGTTTTTT. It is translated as CASSFTYGKGGELFF.